One and the same sample provided the 10 T cell receptor beta chains below, sequenced in a study of cytomegalovirus exposure and HLA in healthy donors. 60 Vbeta and 13 Jbeta primers were used in PCR. This table comes from immunoSEQ multiplex PCR, and its TCRdb copy is limited to in-frame clones, with some not included. The sample carries about 190,000 clones, over 70% recorded once. Source material: PBMCs. These receptors all come from a woman aged 25-40 years in good health and CMV-seropositive.

CDR3 protein: CASSLEPPGNTEAFF. CDR3 nucleotides: TGCGCCAGCAGCTTGGAACCTCCGGGGAACACTGAAGCTTTCTTT. This chain uses TRBV5-1 with TRBJ1-1; D is uncertain. From germline, CDR1 is SGHRS and CDR2 YFSETQ. This CDR3 comprises 15 residues. V dropped 0 bases and J dropped 1 base, with 10 bases sitting between them.

The table lists this clone with a count of one. This chain uses TRBV18 with TRBJ2-3; D gene uncertain. This CDR3 comprises 14 residues. Germline CDR1 KGHSH, CDR2 LQKENI. V lost 0 bases and J lost 8, with 12 bases in between. Written as DNA, the CDR3 is TGTGCCAGCTCACCACCGGGTCCTCCGGGTACGCAGTATTTT. Residues: CASSPPGPPGTQYF.

As concerns this clone: This may be a read error, as it is one base from a much larger clone. The CDR3 sequence: CASSLAGLNYGYTF. The CDR3 DNA reads as TGTGCCAGCAGCTTGGCAGGGCTTAACTATGGCTACACCTTC. The V and J genes are TRBV7-9 and TRBJ1-2; D possibly corresponds to TRBD1 (5 bases). Trimming took 3 bases from V and 1 from J, leaving 9 bases between them. Germline V gene sequence: CDR1 SEHNR, CDR2 FQNEAQ (reference sequence). This CDR3 has 14 residues.

The V and J genes are TRBV5-4 and TRBJ2-1, with 7 bases aligning to TRBD1. CDR1 is SGHNT and CDR2 is YYREEE in the germline V gene (reference sequence). This CDR3 has 15 residues. V was clipped by 0 bases and J by 2 bases; unmatched bases: 2. CDR3 region: CASSLDRGTYNEQFF. In DNA form, the CDR3 reads TGTGCCAGCAGCTTGGACAGGGGCACCTACAATGAGCAGTTCTTC.

This clone has more than one count but fewer than ten. The V gene is TRBV7-2, the J gene TRBJ2-3; tentatively, D is TRBD2 (6 bases). V was clipped by 5 bases and J by 4 bases, with 10 bases between them. Germline lookup yields CDR1 SGHTA and CDR2 FQGNSA. The CDR3 is 13 amino acids. CDR3 sequence: CASSRGSSDTQYF. The DNA of the CDR3 is TGTGCCAGCAGCCGGGGGTCCTCAGATACGCAGTATTTT.

The V gene is TRBV2, the J gene TRBJ2-7; TRBD2 matches 8 bases. V was pared by 1 base and J by 3 bases, with 8 bases of the junction left unmatched. Germline V lookup: CDR1 SNHLY, CDR2 FYNNEI. This CDR3 has 16 amino acids. The DNA for the CDR3 is TGTGCCAGCAGTGAAGGCATTAGCGGGACTCTCTACGAGCAGTACTTC. It codes for CASSEGISGTLYEQYF.

This chain connects TRBV2 to TRBJ2-1; TRBD1 is a possible D gene (6 bases). Germline V gene sequence: CDR1 SNHLY, CDR2 FYNNEI. The V gene lost 1 base and the J gene lost 5 bases, with 6 bases spanning the gap. The CDR3 runs to 13 residues. The CDR3 DNA reads TGTGCCAGCAGTGAAGACAGGGACAATGAGCAGTTCTTC. Its translation: CASSEDRDNEQFF.

The chain joins TRBV2 to TRBJ2-3; TRBD2 matches 7 bases. The CDR3 contains 13 residues. Germline V gives CDR1 SNHLY, CDR2 FYNNEI. Germline trimming cut 8 bases from V and 2 bases from J; bases unmatched to any gene: 4. CDR3 amino acids: CASFGTNTDTQYF. As DNA, the CDR3 is TGTGCCAGCTTTGGGACTAACACAGATACGCAGTATTTT.

This chain links TRBV27 with TRBJ2-2, with 7 bases identical to TRBD2. The CDR3 has 14 residues. Unmatched junction bases numbered 6, after V lost 5 bases and J lost 6 bases. CDR1 is MNHEY and CDR2 is SMNVEV in the germline V gene (reference sequence). CDR3: CASSPDGGSGELFF. CDR3 DNA sequence: TGTGCCAGCAGTCCGGACGGGGGGTCCGGGGAGCTGTTTTTT.

This clone was recorded a few times. V is TRBV19 and J is TRBJ1-5; tentative D call: TRBD1 (6 bases). The CDR3 is 13 amino acids. Per germline, CDR1 LNHDA and CDR2 SQIVND (reference sequence). V dropped 4 bases and J dropped 8 bases, with 12 bases sitting between them. In DNA, the CDR3 is TGTGCCAGTAGTAACCAGGGGCAAGAGCCCCAGCATTTT. Translating it yields CASSNQGQEPQHF.